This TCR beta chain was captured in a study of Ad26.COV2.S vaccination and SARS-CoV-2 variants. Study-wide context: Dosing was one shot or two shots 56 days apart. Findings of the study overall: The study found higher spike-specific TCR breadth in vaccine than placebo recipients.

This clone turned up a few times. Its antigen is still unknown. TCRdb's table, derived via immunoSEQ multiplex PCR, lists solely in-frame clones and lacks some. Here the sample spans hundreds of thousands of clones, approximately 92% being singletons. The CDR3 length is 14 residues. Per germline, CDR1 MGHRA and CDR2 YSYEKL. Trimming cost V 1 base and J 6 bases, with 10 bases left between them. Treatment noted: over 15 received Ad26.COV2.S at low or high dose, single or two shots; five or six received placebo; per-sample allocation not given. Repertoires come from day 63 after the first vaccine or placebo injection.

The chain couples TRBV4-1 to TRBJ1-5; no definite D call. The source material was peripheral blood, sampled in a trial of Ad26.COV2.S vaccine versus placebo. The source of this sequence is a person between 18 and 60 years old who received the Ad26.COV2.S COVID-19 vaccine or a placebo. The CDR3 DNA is TGCGCCAGCAGCCAAGTCATTTTGCGTCAGCCCCAGCATTTT. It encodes CASSQVILRQPQHF.